The clone carrying this T cell receptor beta chain was recorded a few times. Unique molecular identifiers were incorporated when the TCRbeta library was constructed. TCRdb processed the PCR reads anew with MiXCR; each CDR3 protein has one entry. The data contain over 200,000 distinct CDR3 sequences, under 9.5% of them singletons. These data come from a study of T-cell reconstitution after alpha-beta-depleted transplantation in children. The CDR3 length is 14 residues. V dropped 2 bases and J dropped 5 bases, with 15 bases sitting between them. Per the germline V gene, CDR1 is DFQATT and CDR2 is SNEGSKA (reference sequence).

This clonotype was sampled from a human donor who donated a stem cell graft to a child with acute lymphoblastic leukemia. Specimen: PBMCs from the stem cell graft donor, collected from the stem cell graft. J is TRBJ2-5 and V is TRBV20-1; D unclear. The CDR3 DNA reads as TGCAGTGCTAGACCAGCTGGACCCTCTGAGACCCAGTACTTC. It encodes CSARPAGPSETQYF.